The clone carrying this TCR beta chain showed up just a few times. Its antigen remains unidentified. This sample stems from a study of response to subunit inactivated influenza vaccine. Overall study results and limits: Authors suggested that a seasonal influenza vaccination recruits few new T cells each time.

TCRdb re-called the RT-PCR reads with MiXCR, one entry per CDR3 protein. Of 600,000 to 850,000 distinct CDR3 sequences detected, 14% appear once; the ten largest clones hold 7.5% to 8%. Sequencing was performed on PBMCs from blood, taken around 15 days before vaccination. The clonotype originates from a man aged 45-60 years who received an inactivated influenza vaccine.

Written as DNA, the CDR3 is TGCAGTGCTGGGACTAGCGGGCGCTATGGATCCTACGAGCAGTACTTC. It is translated as CSAGTSGRYGSYEQYF. The chain combines TRBV20-1 with TRBJ2-7, with 12 bases fitting TRBD2. This CDR3 is 16 amino acids long. Germline trimming cut 5 bases from V and 1 base from J; bases unmatched to any gene: 9. Germline assignment: CDR1 DFQATT and CDR2 SNEGSKA (reference sequence).